This T cell receptor (beta chain) was observed in a study of cytomegalovirus exposure and HLA in healthy donors. Findings of the study overall: A later look showed TCR association rates differing by HLA locus, highest for DRB1 and lowest for HLA-C. Productive rates of about 90% or about 30% were seen for most TCR beta V segments in an earlier analysis.

Details on this clone: Its matching antigen is unknown.

The PCR employed 60 Vbeta primers together with 13 Jbeta primers. Data came from immunoSEQ multiplex PCR; TCRdb stores just in-frame clones and leaves some out. The top ten clones hold approximately 7% of a sample with fewer than 180,000 clones, 55% to 70% of them seen once. The CDR3 sequence is 15 residues long. V lost 4 bases and J lost 2; bases outside the gene matches: 8. Germline V gives CDR1 SGHTA, CDR2 FQGNSA. This chain links TRBV7-2 with TRBJ2-7; TRBD1 aligns across 7 bases. The TCR comes from a woman aged 55-70 years in good health and CMV-seropositive. The specimen was PBMCs. CDR3 residues: CASSSPGGVAYEQYF. The DNA of the CDR3 is TGTGCCAGCAGCTCCCCAGGGGGTGTCGCCTACGAGCAGTACTTC.